These 16 T cell receptor beta chains were all obtained from the same sample, sequenced in a study of Ad26.COV2.S vaccination and SARS-CoV-2 variants. Using immunoSEQ multiplex PCR, the repertoire was profiled, and TCRdb retains in-frame clones only, with some absent. In the table there are around 300,000 clones, 75% to 90% of which are singletons. Treatment specified: 15 to 20 received Ad26.COV2.S at low or high dose, single or two shots; several received placebo; per-sample allocation not given. Repertoires come from day 63 after the first vaccine or placebo injection. This specimen consisted of peripheral blood, obtained in a trial of Ad26.COV2.S vaccine versus placebo. These receptors were taken from a person aged 18 to 59 who received the Ad26.COV2.S COVID-19 vaccine or a placebo.

The chain joins TRBV5-1 to TRBJ2-1, with D tentatively TRBD2 (6 bases). Per the germline V gene, CDR1 is SGHRS and CDR2 is YFSETQ. V lost 0 bases to trimming and J lost 6 bases, with 10 bases between them. This CDR3 contains 14 residues. The CDR3 spells CASSLERGSNEQFF. Here the CDR3 DNA reads TGCGCCAGCAGCTTGGAACGGGGGTCCAATGAGCAGTTCTTC.

This chain joins TRBV6-1 and TRBJ1-1; maybe TRBD1 (5 bases). V lost 0 bases to trimming and J lost 3 bases, with 8 bases between them. CDR1 MNHNS and CDR2 SASEGT come from the germline V gene. CDR3 length: 14 amino acids. CDR3 bases: TGTGCCAGCAGTGAAGCCGGGGGTTACACTGAAGCTTTCTTT. The encoded protein is CASSEAGGYTEAFF.

This chain connects TRBV28 to TRBJ2-1; D call uncertain. Trimming removed 6 bases at V and 5 bases at J, with 11 bases between. This CDR3 comprises 13 residues. Germline V gene data show CDR1 as MDHEN and CDR2 as SYDVKM. The CDR3 here is CASSTLLNNEQFF. The CDR3 bases are TGTGCCAGCAGCACGTTACTAAACAATGAGCAGTTCTTC.

The chain links TRBV4-1 to TRBJ2-2, with D perhaps being TRBD1 or TRBD2 (5 bases each). Between the trimmed V and J ends, which lost 2 bases and 4 bases, there was a span of 11 bases. There are 15 residues in the CDR3. Germline assignment: CDR1 MGHRA and CDR2 YSYEKL. The CDR3 sequence is CASSQPLGVTGELFF. CDR3 nucleotides: TGCGCCAGCAGCCAACCCCTGGGGGTCACCGGGGAGCTGTTTTTT.

This chain joins TRBV19 and TRBJ2-7, with 7 bases identical to TRBD1. Germline V gene lookup returns CDR1 LNHDA and CDR2 SQIVND (reference sequence). The trim removed 3 bases at V and 4 bases at J, leaving 3 bases unmatched. The CDR3 is 13 amino acids. The CDR3 spells CASSILQGYEQYF. DNA for the CDR3: TGTGCCAGTAGTATCCTACAGGGGTACGAGCAGTACTTC.

The chain recombines TRBV7-8 with TRBJ2-7; 8 nucleotides align to TRBD1. Trimming removed 0 bases from V and 4 bases from J; junction bases left unmatched: 8. The CDR3 contains 16 residues. CDR1 SGHVS and CDR2 FQNEAQ come from the germline V gene. Here the CDR3 reads CASSLALRTGPYEQYF. CDR3 nucleotide sequence: TGTGCCAGCAGCTTAGCGCTAAGGACAGGGCCGTACGAGCAGTACTTC.

The chain joins TRBV5-1 to TRBJ1-2; D remains ambiguous. The CDR3 consists of 12 residues. V shed 4 bases and J shed 3 bases, with 7 bases lying between them. CDR1 SGHRS and CDR2 YFSETQ come from the germline V gene. This CDR3 reads CASSDTHYGYTF. The CDR3 nucleotides are TGCGCCAGCAGCGATACCCACTATGGCTACACCTTC. Variable domain in full (rest from reference TRBV5-1 and TRBJ1-2): KAGVTQTPRYLIKTRGQQVTLSCSPISGHRSVSWYQQTPGQGLQFLFEYFSETQRNKGNFPGRFSGRQFSNSRSEMNVSTLELGDSALYLCASSDTHYGYTFGSGTRLTVV.

The chain carries TRBV5-4 and TRBJ2-5, with 9 nucleotides matching TRBD2. This CDR3 contains 14 residues. CDR1 and CDR2 from the germline V gene are SGHNT and YYREEE (reference sequence). J was trimmed by 3 bases and V by 3 bases; bases with no gene match: 3. CDR3 in amino acids: CASSSGTSKETQYF. CDR3 coding DNA: TGTGCCAGCAGCTCCGGGACTAGCAAAGAGACCCAGTACTTC.

V gene TRBV28 combines with J gene TRBJ1-2; D might be TRBD1 (5 bases). There are 11 residues in the CDR3. The germline CDR1 and CDR2 sequences are MDHEN and SYDVKM. The DNA of the CDR3 is TGTGCTTACGGGGGAAACTATGGCTACACCTTC. It specifies CAYGGNYGYTF.

The chain combines TRBV12-3 or TRBV12-4 with TRBJ1-5; 8 positions agree with TRBD1. The CDR3 extends over 13 amino acids. J was trimmed by 6 bases and V by 6 bases; bases with no gene match: 4. CDR3 coding DNA: TGTGCCAGCAGGAGACAGGGGACTCAGCCCCAGCATTTT. Its protein is CASRRQGTQPQHF.

V and J are TRBV15 and TRBJ1-1; D is undetermined. Germline V CDR1 and CDR2: LNHNV, YYDKDF (reference sequence). V was shortened by 8 bases and J by 0 bases, with 10 bases between the two germline ends. This CDR3 region has 13 residues. CDR3 loop: CATGETLNTEAFF. In nucleotides, the CDR3 is TGTGCCACCGGAGAGACCTTGAACACTGAAGCTTTCTTT. Variable domain in full (rest from reference TRBV15 and TRBJ1-1): DAMVIQNPRYQVTQFGKPVTLSCSQTLNHNVMYWYQQKSSQAPKLLFHYYDKDFNNEADTPDNFQSRRPNTSFCFLDIRSPGLGDTAMYLCATGETLNTEAFFGQGTRLTVV.

The chain joins TRBV5-4 to TRBJ2-1; TRBD2 matches at 7 bases. The CDR3 is 16 residues long. V lost 6 bases, J lost 0 bases, and 9 bases stayed unmatched. Germline-derived CDR1 and CDR2 are SGHNT and YYREEE (reference sequence). In nucleotides, the CDR3 is TGTGCCAGCACAACAGCGGGGAAGAGCTCCTACAATGAGCAGTTCTTC. Encoded protein: CASTTAGKSSYNEQFF.

The chain employs TRBV7-2 and TRBJ2-1; D tentatively fits TRBD1 or TRBD2 (6 bases each). This CDR3 region has 16 residues. Germline CDR1 is SGHTA and CDR2 is FQGNSA. V was shortened by 1 base and J by 6 bases, with 16 bases between the two germline ends. The CDR3 region is CASSLEGGLAGNEQFF. DNA for the CDR3: TGTGCCAGCAGCTTAGAGGGGGGACTGGCGGGCAATGAGCAGTTCTTC. Full variable domain (outside the CDR3, taken from reference TRBV7-2 and TRBJ2-1): GAGVSQSPSNKVTEKGKDVELRCDPISGHTALYWYRQSLGQGLEFLIYFQGNSAPDKSGLPSDRFSAERTGGSVSTLTIQRTQQEDSAVYLCASSLEGGLAGNEQFFGPGTRLTVL.

The chain couples TRBV2 to TRBJ1-6; D ambiguous. The CDR3 runs to 15 residues. Trimming left V 8 bases short and J 0 bases short, with 11 bases between. Germline CDR1 SNHLY, CDR2 FYNNEI. CDR3 protein: CASLSEGSYNSPLHF. DNA for the CDR3: TGTGCCAGCTTATCTGAGGGCTCCTATAATTCACCCCTCCACTTT.

The chain employs TRBV28 and TRBJ2-7, with a possible D match to TRBD2 (6 bases). Trimming stripped 5 bases from V and 0 bases from J, with 14 bases between. Germline lookup yields CDR1 MDHEN and CDR2 SYDVKM. This CDR3 region has 15 residues. Here the CDR3 reads CASSTPAGNSYEQYF. The DNA of the CDR3 is TGTGCCAGCAGTACCCCCGCGGGGAACTCCTACGAGCAGTACTTC.

As DNA, the CDR3 is TGTGCCAGTACTGACAGGGGGCGAGGAGAGACCCAGTACTTC. Translation gives CASTDRGRGETQYF. The gene calls are TRBV25-1 and TRBJ2-5; 10 bases agree with TRBD1. The J segment lost 4 bases and the V segment lost 9 bases, leaving 8 bases of the junction unmatched. The CDR3 sequence is 14 residues long. The V gene's germline CDR1 is MGHDK and CDR2 SYGVNS.